The 5 T cell receptor beta chains presented below share a single source sample, sequenced in a study of T cell repertoires in cytomegalovirus infection. Each CDR3 protein is one row after TCRdb ran MiXCR on the reads. The sample shows about 7,600 distinct CDR3 sequences, about 49% of them seen only once. Antigens for these TCRs are unknown. Material: PBMCs, sequenced either directly or after in vitro stimulation (not recorded which). The source is a human donor in good health (CMV status not recorded). Some clones in this sample may be carry-over from other donors' samples.

The chain has TRBV5-3 and TRBJ1-1, with D uncertain. TRBV5-3 carries the ORF label, with uncertain function. The V and J ends lost 8 bases and 4 bases respectively, with 21 bases between them. The CDR3 runs 15 residues. CDR3 sequence reads: CASSVRVVVGTEAFF. The CDR3 bases are TGTGCCAGCAGCGTCAGAGTGGTGGTGGGCACTGAAGCTTTCTTT.

Relative to its sample, this clonotype is medium-sized (0.01 to 0.1%). The chain uses TRBV7-2 and TRBJ2-7; 9 nucleotides agree with TRBD1. The J segment lost 0 bases and the V segment lost 5 bases, leaving 5 bases of the junction unmatched. This CDR3 has 15 amino acids. The germline gives CDR1 SGHTA, CDR2 FQGNSA. CDR3 DNA: TGTGCCAGCAGCCCGACAGGGGGGTTCTCCTACGAGCAGTACTTC. The encoded protein is CASSPTGGFSYEQYF.

This chain connects TRBV19 to TRBJ1-5; 8 bases line up with TRBD1. This CDR3 has 19 residues. V lost 5 bases and J lost 15; bases outside the gene matches: 30. The V gene's germline CDR1 is LNHDA and CDR2 SQIVND (reference sequence). The CDR3 loop reads CASSSIYTGTGEDNQPPHF. In DNA form, the CDR3 reads TGTGCCAGTAGTTCAATCTATACCGGGACAGGTGAAGACAATCAGCCACCGCATTTT.

This clonotype was found many times. This chain joins TRBV4-2 and TRBJ1-2; D remains unclear. The V end was cut by 5 bases, the J end by 3 bases, with 13 bases between. Germline V lookup: CDR1 LGHNA, CDR2 YNFKEQ. The CDR3 length is 14 residues. The CDR3: CASSEAMGDYGYTF. The CDR3 DNA sequence: TGTGCCAGCAGCGAAGCCATGGGAGACTATGGCTACACCTTC.

This clonotype appeared a single time. This sequence joins TRBV7-2 and TRBJ1-1, with D possibly matching TRBD1 (5 bases). V lost 11 bases to trimming and J lost 12 bases, with 34 bases between them. The CDR3 is 16 amino acids. Per the germline V gene, CDR1 is SGHTA and CDR2 is FQGNSA. CDR3 coding DNA: TGTGCCGGCGGCTTAGATTCTAGGGGCTCGAACACGGAATCTTTCTTT. Its translation is CAGGLDSRGSNTESFF. Full variable domain (outside the CDR3, taken from reference TRBV7-2 and TRBJ1-1): GAGVSQSPSNKVTEKGKDVELRCDPISGHTALYWYRQSLGQGLEFLIYFQGNSAPDKSGLPSDRFSAERTGGSVSTLTIQRTQQEDSAVYLCAGGLDSRGSNTESFFGQGTRLTVV.